Listed here are 17 T cell receptor beta chains from one sample, sequenced in a study of Graves' ophthalmopathy and Graves' hyperthyroidism. Amplification of TCR beta CDR3 regions used RNA transcripts. Following a first-round RT-PCR that used HTBI primers, a second-round multiplex PCR was carried out. In TCRdb, the multiplex PCR reads were re-called with MiXCR into one record per CDR3 protein. In the table there are around 1,000,000 distinct CDR3 sequences, about two fifths of which are singletons. Sequencing input: peripheral blood or thyroid tissue (not recorded which). Receptors were obtained from an adult man with Graves' hyperthyroidism.

The gene calls are TRBV2 and TRBJ2-3; the D is unclear. Germline V gives CDR1 SNHLY, CDR2 FYNNEI. The CDR3 is made up of 11 amino acids. V gave up 10 bases and J gave up 5 bases, with 10 bases separating them. The DNA for the CDR3 is TGTGCCAACCACCTGAGAGATACGCAGTATTTT. This codes for CANHLRDTQYF.

This chain joins TRBV20-1 and TRBJ1-5; 8 bases match TRBD1. CDR3 length equals 14 residues. From germline, CDR1 is DFQATT and CDR2 SNEGSKA (reference sequence). V dropped 5 bases and J dropped 5; count of bases not matched to a gene: 8. CDR3 sequence (DNA): TGCAGTGCTTCTACAGGGGGAAAGGATCAGCCCCAGCATTTT. It encodes CSASTGGKDQPQHF.

Worth noting for this clonotype: Relative to the germline gene, one junction end is altered; a read error may explain this. The chain links TRBV5-1 to TRBJ2-7, with D possibly matching TRBD1 (6 bases). The CDR3 contains 17 residues. The V gene's germline CDR1 is SGHRS and CDR2 YFSETQ. The CDR3 loop reads CASSPLGQGPTSYEQYF. The CDR3 coding sequence is TGTGCCAGCAGCCCCCTTGGGCAGGGGCCGACCTCCTACGAGCAGTACTTC.

This clonotype was picked up a small number of times. CDR3 amino acids: CASSVASGSSGELFF. Written as DNA, the CDR3 is TGTGCCAGCAGCGTAGCTAGCGGGAGTTCCGGGGAGCTGTTTTTT. The rearrangement joins TRBV9 to TRBJ2-2; 10 bases fit TRBD2. Germline-derived CDR1 and CDR2 are SGDLS and YYNGEE. The CDR3 is 15 amino acids. V lost 0 bases, J lost 6 bases, and 2 bases stayed unmatched.

V is TRBV29-1 and J is TRBJ1-3; the match to TRBD1 covers 10 bases. Germline CDR1 and CDR2: SQVTM and ANQGSEA. This CDR3 is built from 15 residues. The junction had 13 bases not matched to a gene; V was cut back by 6 bases and J by 8 bases. CDR3 residues: CSVGTGDGYGYTIYF. CDR3 coding DNA: TGCAGCGTAGGGACAGGGGACGGCTATGGCTACACCATATATTTT.

Ten or more counts support this clonotype. This chain connects TRBV5-8 to TRBJ2-5; D not certain. This CDR3 comprises 13 residues. The V end lost 1 base, the J end lost 7 bases, and 11 bases lay between the germline ends. Germline assignment: CDR1 SGHTS and CDR2 YDEGEE. CDR3 sequence: CASSLPGDVTQYF. The CDR3, as DNA: TGTGCCAGCAGCTTGCCCGGTGATGTGACCCAGTACTTC.

This clonotype has a count of ten or more. The chain couples TRBV11-2 to TRBJ1-1; no firm D call. Germline CDR1 is SGHAT and CDR2 is FQNNGV. The length of the CDR3 is 16 residues. V was clipped by 1 base and J by 0 bases, with 12 bases between them. The CDR3 bases are TGTGCCAGCAGCTTAGGGCGAAGGGCGCTGAACACTGAAGCTTTCTTT. Its protein product is CASSLGRRALNTEAFF.

Comment on this clonotype: A much larger clone is a single base away; this may be a read error. The rearrangement uses TRBV7-9 and TRBJ1-4; tentatively, D is TRBD1 (6 bases). The germline V gene has CDR1 SEHNR and CDR2 FQNEAQ (reference sequence). The CDR3 length is 15 residues. V lost 1 base to trimming and J lost 6 bases, with 12 bases between them. The CDR3: CASSLGGARDEKLFF. CDR3 coding DNA: TGTGCCAGCAGCTTAGGGGGGGCGCGGGATGAAAAACTGTTTTTT. Full variable domain (outside the CDR3, taken from reference TRBV7-9 and TRBJ1-4): DTGVSQNPRHKITKRGQNVTFRCDPISEHNRLYWYRQTLGQGPEFLTYFQNEAQLEKSRLLSDRFSAERPKGSFSTLEIQRTEQGDSAMYLCASSLGGARDEKLFFGSGTQLSVL.

This clonotype was found a few times. The rearrangement uses TRBV7-2 and TRBJ1-2; D possibly corresponds to TRBD1 (5 bases). The CDR3 sequence is 15 residues long. V was clipped by 1 base and J by 7 bases, with 16 bases between them. Germline V gene lookup returns CDR1 SGHTA and CDR2 FQGNSA. CDR3 coding DNA: TGTGCCAGCAGCTTAGGCCCCCCAGGGTCGGGTGGCTACACCTTC. Amino acids: CASSLGPPGSGGYTF.

Turning to this clonotype: This may come from a read error, since a much larger clone is one base off. V gene TRBV10-3 combines with J gene TRBJ2-7, with 10 positions matching TRBD1. Germline values: CDR1 ENHRY, CDR2 SYGVKD. J lost 3 bases, V lost 6 bases, and 2 bases had no gene match. The length of the CDR3 is 13 residues. The CDR3 nucleotides read TGTGCCATCAGCGGGACAGGGGTCTACGAGCAGTACTTC. It is translated as CAISGTGVYEQYF.

This clonotype has only a few counts. The rearrangement uses TRBV13 and TRBJ2-7, with 14 bases identical to TRBD2. CDR1 is PRHDT and CDR2 is FYEKMQ in the germline V gene (reference sequence). The CDR3 is 17 residues long. V dropped 5 bases and J dropped 3; count of bases not matched to a gene: 9. The CDR3 bases are TGTGCCAGCAGCGTAAGACTAGCGGGAGGGATAGACTACGAGCAGTACTTC. The encoded protein is CASSVRLAGGIDYEQYF.

This clonotype showed up many times. This rearrangement joins TRBV29-1 to TRBJ1-2; 9 positions agree with TRBD1. Trimming cost V 3 bases and J 11 bases; bases outside gene matches: 4. This CDR3 region has 11 residues. The germline V gene has CDR1 SQVTM and CDR2 ANQGSEA. The CDR3 region is CSVEGTGTYTF. The CDR3 region has the DNA TGCAGCGTTGAGGGGACAGGGACTTACACCTTC.

The table lists this clonotype with many counts. The chain carries TRBV12-3 or TRBV12-4 and TRBJ2-5, with no clear D. The V end lost 7 bases, the J end lost 4 bases, and 7 bases lay between the germline ends. The CDR3 spans 11 residues. The CDR3 protein is CASIETETQYF. In DNA form, the CDR3 reads TGTGCCAGCATCGAAACAGAGACCCAGTACTTC.

This clonotype was recorded at least ten times. V gene TRBV4-2 combines with J gene TRBJ1-5; D is unclear. The V end lost 0 bases, the J end lost 12 bases, and 15 bases lay between the germline ends. Germline CDR1 is LGHNA and CDR2 is YNFKEQ. The CDR3 sequence is 14 residues long. This CDR3 is CASSQETARGHQHF. The CDR3 DNA is TGTGCCAGCAGCCAAGAAACTGCGAGAGGTCACCAGCATTTT.

The rearrangement uses TRBV7-9 and TRBJ2-5; TRBD1 matches 11 bases. This CDR3 has 15 amino acids. Per germline, CDR1 SEHNR and CDR2 FQNEAQ (reference sequence). V dropped 6 bases and J dropped 5; count of bases not matched to a gene: 8. The CDR3 here is CASSSKDRGLETQYF. The CDR3, as DNA: TGTGCCAGCAGTTCCAAGGACAGGGGGCTTGAGACCCAGTACTTC.

On this clonotype itself: With a much larger clone just one base away, this may be a read error. The chain uses TRBV10-3 and TRBJ1-1; 11 positions agree with TRBD1. Looked up from germline, CDR1 is ENHRY and CDR2 is SYGVKD. The CDR3 covers 15 residues. CDR3 loop: CAISDFGTGGTGAFF. As DNA, the CDR3 is TGTGCCATCAGTGATTTCGGGACAGGGGGAACTGGAGCTTTCTTT.

A word on this clonotype: A much larger clonotype is one base distant, so this may be a read error. V usage is TRBV7-2 and J usage is TRBJ1-2; 7 bases are shared with TRBD1. Per germline, CDR1 SGHTA and CDR2 FQGNSA. This CDR3 is 15 amino acids long. CDR3 bases: TGTGCCAGCAGCTCCAAGACAGGGTACCTACCTACCTACGCCTTC. Encoded protein: CASSSKTGYLPTYAF.